This TCR beta chain was profiled in a study of blood T cell repertoires in COVID-19. Across the whole study: Material from acute and convalescent COVID-19 was sourced from the United States, Italy and Spain.

Here immunoSEQ multiplex PCR was the method, and the copy in TCRdb shows in-frame clones only, minus some. This table has tens of thousands of clones, approximately 86% appearing once. CDR3 length: 14 residues. V trimming: 6 bases; J trimming: 14 bases; junction bases outside the gene matches: 13. Per germline, CDR1 MNHEY and CDR2 SVGEGT. Sequenced input: peripheral blood. This sequence originates from a woman aged 80 or over with COVID-19, enrolled during active disease. This chain joins TRBV6-2 or TRBV6-3 and TRBJ1-6, with 7 bases identical to TRBD1. CDR3 DNA: TGTGCCAGCAGCAGACAGGGCCCTAAGACGGCCCTCCACTTT. This encodes CASSRQGPKTALHF.